This T cell receptor beta chain was profiled in a study of T cell responses to AZD1222 COVID-19 vaccine. Study outcomes and limitations: Vaccine-related CD4 TCRs covered spike, predominating at 160-218 and 743-854. Donors were largely white British and mainly female; clonal diversity was possibly underestimated. Reports indicate that nearly half of spike-specific TCRs are directed at unmutated variant regions.

Second-dose recipients at about 4 or about 12 weeks were treated as one pooled group. This clone was recorded only once. The antigen is not known. The CDR3 runs to 13 residues. The J segment lost 7 bases and the V segment lost 3 bases, leaving 6 bases of the junction unmatched. The germline V gene encodes CDR1 SGHRS and CDR2 YFSETQ. The table came from immunoSEQ multiplex PCR; TCRdb's copy has only in-frame clones and leaves some out. Seen here are 80,000 to 90,000 clones, roughly nine tenths observed once, and the top ten hold 5.4%. The clonotype originates from an adult who received the AZD1222 COVID-19 vaccine. The chain joins TRBV5-1 to TRBJ1-2, with 7 bases fitting TRBD1. This material consisted of peripheral blood, taken 28 days after the second AZD1222 dose. CDR3 sequence reads: CASSSQGVGGYTF. The CDR3 DNA reads as TGCGCCAGCAGCTCGCAGGGGGTGGGTGGCTACACCTTC.